The sequence of this TCR beta chain was determined in a study of shared clonotypes between healthy human individuals (dated by TCRdb to between 2020 and 2021). Context from the whole study: A couple of women and a few men aged 18 to 49 years were included in the cohort. Per donor, three plates each were used for CD4 naive and CD4 memory, two for CD8 naive, and one for CD8 memory. To estimate repertoire size and how much clonotypes are shared between individuals, the study performed deep sequencing of blood TCR repertoires from roughly five healthy adults. To increase sequencing depth and limit assay-specific biases, different laboratories used diverse techniques to prepare libraries and sequence TCR repertoires. Each donor's leukapheresis produced roughly between roughly 0.85 and 10 billion PBMCs.

Using the deep immunoSEQ assay, multiplex PCR amplified TCR CDR3 regions from genomic DNA. Extracted genomic DNA from each cell subset was distributed evenly across all wells of several immunoSEQ 96-well plates, and each plate was treated as a replicate. For sorted subsets, around 0.2 ug of genomic DNA, equivalent to about 30,000 T cell genomes, went into each replicate PCR. Purified libraries were quantified with a Qubit 3.0 fluorometer, sized on a Bioanalyzer 2100, and re-quantified with the KAPA Library Quantification kit. Every immunoSEQ 96-well plate was sequenced on a separate single-read 150-cycle Illumina NextSeq 550 flow cell. On the study's bioinformatics: Because the immunoSEQ output held only junctional sequences and lacked quality scores, the filtering could not match the filtering applied to full-length reads. Sequences were annotated with PyIR, a Python wrapper for IgBLAST v1.9, and V/J genes and CDR3 were assigned using IMGT germline references. Reads with weak V/J assignments (E-value above 1e-6), missing CDR3, stop codons, out-of-frame junctions, or ambiguous translated residues were removed. V3J clonotypes were defined by identical inferred V gene, J gene, and CDR3 amino acid sequence. Percentage overlap between repertoires was calculated by dividing the number of shared unique clonotypes by the size of the smaller repertoire. Richness of each repertoire was evaluated using RTK rarefaction, the Chao1 estimator, and Recon v2.1 estimates of unobserved clonotypes. Generation probabilities for all TCRbeta clonotypes obtained by the gDNA method from a handful of donors were computed using OLGA. TCRdb mirrors the immuneACCESS table, restricted to in-frame sequences. Some clones are absent from its copies; in checked studies, under half trace to an unresolved V gene, and the reason for the others is unknown. That table gives V, J and clone size, and the DNA gave D and trimming. For this sample the table gives about 110,000 clones, of which 68% were detected only once. Approximately 24% of the sample lies in the top ten.

Study-wide conclusions, independent of this receptor: Incomplete sequencing was indicated by rarefaction of sorted-subset datasets, despite the large sequencing depth. When four donors were compared, the shared fraction of clonotypes was approximately 5% for naive CD4, 3.5% for naive CD8, 2.3% for memory CD4, and around 0.37% for memory CD8. The small number of donors limited the genetic and exposure-history diversity represented. Sampling was restricted to blood, and TCR repertoires in tissues likely differ from the TCR repertoires found in blood. Higher generation probabilities were observed for clonotypes shared by all four sorted-subset donors than for non-shared clonotypes. Naive subsets generally had larger estimated clonotype richness than memory subsets did. Pairwise subsampling led to the expectation that sequencing depth would affect the degree of clonotype sharing among donors.

A remark on this clone: Its antigen remains undetermined. No much larger clone exists at a distance of one base, and base qualities are not known.

Healthy HIV-negative adults with no recently reported acute infections or vaccinations were included as donors. Every donor was a Caucasian adult residing in Nashville, Tennessee, USA. CD8 memory samples combined magnetically selected CD45RO+ cells with CCR7-negative CD45RA+ effector memory (TemRA) cells. Blood was obtained by leukapheresis, after which PBMCs were separated by Ficoll-Histopaque density gradient centrifugation and cryopreserved in liquid nitrogen vapor phase. Analytical flow cytometry was used to check the purity and quantity of each magnetically sorted T cell population. From each sorted fraction, genomic DNA was isolated and quantified by UV absorbance on a Nanodrop 2000c. V loses 4 bases of germline sequence and J loses 6 bases, and the interval between the two ends is 14 bases. The CDR3 starts with the cysteine, ends with the phenylalanine, and has 13 residues. The DNA shown is the 39-base CDR3, in frame from base 1. CDR1 is given as SGHRS and CDR2 as YFSETQ, both from the germline V gene.

Recombination joined TRBV5-1 with TRBJ2-7; a tentative D call is TRBD2 (6 bases match). The material sequenced was memory CD8+ T cells sorted from blood. The label giving this sample's cell subset or site can be read as: CD45RO+ cells pooled with CCR7-negative TemRA cells. The sequence came from a woman aged 25 to 39 in good health. For the CDR3, the sequence is CASSLALAGEQYF. The nucleotide sequence is given as TGCGCCAGCAGCCTGGCACTAGCCGGCGAGCAGTACTTC.